Presented here are 3 T cell receptor beta chains from one specimen sequenced in a study of cytomegalovirus exposure and HLA in healthy donors. PCR amplification relied on 60 Vbeta primers (plus 13 Jbeta primers). The method was immunoSEQ multiplex PCR; TCRdb's version includes in-frame clones alone and lacks a portion of them. Here the sample spans more than 100,000 clones, approximately 10% being singletons. The sample was PBMCs. These TCRs come from a woman aged 40 to 49 in good health and CMV-seropositive.

This clone was counted once. The gene calls are TRBV19 and TRBJ2-3; D perhaps matches TRBD2 (6 bases). The germline gives CDR1 LNHDA, CDR2 SQIVND (reference sequence). Trimming took off 5 bases at V and 2 bases at J, with 11 bases between the two ends. The CDR3 runs 14 residues. CDR3 sequence reads: CASSPGLFTDTQYF. In DNA, the CDR3 is TGTGCCAGTAGTCCGGGACTTTTCACAGATACGCAGTATTTT.

The chain has TRBV7-9 and TRBJ1-4; 9 bases fit TRBD1. Per the germline V gene, CDR1 is SEHNR and CDR2 is FQNEAQ (reference sequence). The length of the CDR3 is 16 residues. V was pared by 5 bases and J by 8 bases, with 12 bases of the junction left unmatched. In DNA form, the CDR3 reads TGTGCCAGCAGCCGCCCGGGACAGGGAGTAGGGGAAAAACTGTTTTTT. Protein product: CASSRPGQGVGEKLFF.

This rearrangement joins TRBV5-1 to TRBJ2-3, with 12 positions matching TRBD2. This CDR3 contains 17 residues. Germline CDR1 SGHRS, CDR2 YFSETQ. The V and J ends lost 3 bases and 0 bases, in that order; junction bases with no gene match: 5. The CDR3 DNA is TGCGCCAGCAGCTCCGGGACTAGCGGGCCTAGCACAGATACGCAGTATTTT. It specifies CASSSGTSGPSTDTQYF.